Listed below are T cell receptor beta chains from one sample, sequenced in a study of T cell repertoires in cytomegalovirus infection. No antigen has been identified for these receptors. TCRdb reprocessed the reads with MiXCR, giving one entry per CDR3 protein. The data show some 150,000 distinct CDR3 sequences, with more than 25% seen just once and around 50% held by the top ten. The source was CD8+ T cells from cultured PBMCs, collected from culture after CMV antigen stimulation. The receptors were sampled from a human donor in good health (CMV status not recorded). Some clones in this sample may be carry-over from other donors' samples. Each CDR3 is given with its conserved first and last residue. Fields, in order: J gene, clone size, V gene, D gene, CDR3 DNA, CDR3 protein. D genes are given only for firm matches. Some rows have no size entry. The others give once, few or many, or a class for an expanded clone.

TRBJ2-1 | few | TRBV11-3 | TRBD2 | TGTGCCAGCAGCCCCGTTAGCGGGGGGATTTACAATGAGCAGTTCTTC | CASSPVSGGIYNEQFF
TRBJ1-5 | - | TRBV12-3/TRBV12-4 | - | TGTGCCAGCGGCTTCGCGTGGAATCAGCCCCAGCATTTT | CASGFAWNQPQHF
TRBJ2-1 | - | TRBV6-1 | TRBD2 | TGTGCCAGCACCGGACTAGCGGGGGGAATTTTGGGTGAGCAGTTCTTC | CASTGLAGGILGEQFF
TRBJ2-4 | - | TRBV20-1 | - | TGCAGTGCTAGTGCACAGGGTGCCAAAAACATTCAGTACTTC | CSASAQGAKNIQYF
TRBJ1-1 | many | TRBV10-2 | - | TGCGCCAGCAAATCGGGCAGCGACACTGAAGCTTTCTTT | CASKSGSDTEAFF
TRBJ2-1 | - | TRBV6-5 | TRBD1 | TGTGCCAGCAGTACGGTGACAGGGGACTACAATGAGCAGTTCTTC | CASSTVTGDYNEQFF
TRBJ1-6 | - | TRBV27 | TRBD1 | TGTGCCAGCTCACCCGGGACAGCCAATTCACCCCTCCACTTT | CASSPGTANSPLHF
TRBJ1-1 | many | TRBV7-8 | - | TGTGCCAGCAGCTTTTGGCGTCTGAACACTGAAGCTTTCTTT | CASSFWRLNTEAFF
TRBJ2-2 | - | TRBV5-5 | TRBD2 | TGTGCCAGCAGCTGGCCAGCGGGGGTAAACACCGTGGAGCTGTTTTTT | CASSWPAGVNTVELFF
TRBJ2-7 | few | TRBV12-3/TRBV12-4 | TRBD1 | TGTGCCAGCAGTGCTGGGACAGGGGCGACCAACTACGAGCAGTACTTC | CASSAGTGATNYEQYF
TRBJ2-5 | few | TRBV27 | TRBD2 | TGTGCCAGCAGTTTATGGGCCGGGGGGGCACAAGAGACCCAGTACTTC | CASSLWAGGAQETQYF
TRBJ1-5 | - | TRBV28 | - | TGTGCCAGCGAAGGTGGGATCGTACTAAATCAGCCCCAGCATTTT | CASEGGIVLNQPQHF
TRBJ2-5 | - | TRBV6-5 | - | TGTGCCAGCAGTTCCGTGGGGAAGACCCAGTACTTC | CASSSVGKTQYF
TRBJ2-3 | - | TRBV14 | TRBD2 | TGTGCCAGCAGCCAAGATCGAACTAGCGGGGGCCCGCCAGATACGCAGTATTTT | CASSQDRTSGGPPDTQYF
TRBJ2-7 | few | TRBV11-2 | - | TGTGCCAGCAGCTTAGTTTCGTCAGGGAGGTACGAGCAGTACTTC | CASSLVSSGRYEQYF
TRBJ1-2 | once | TRBV7-6 | TRBD1 | TGTGCCAACAGCCTCGGGACAGTAGGAGGCTACACCTTC | CANSLGTVGGYTF
TRBJ1-4 | - | TRBV7-9 | - | TGTGCCAGCAGCCCCTCCATGGGGCAACTTAATGAAAAACTGTTTTTT | CASSPSMGQLNEKLFF
TRBJ2-7 | - | TRBV19 | TRBD2 | TGTGCCAGTAGTATGTCTCTCGGACTAGCGGGGTACGAGCAGTACTTC | CASSMSLGLAGYEQYF
TRBJ2-7 | - | TRBV29-1 | - | TGCAGCGTTGTTGAGGGACCCTACGAGCAGTACTTC | CSVVEGPYEQYF
TRBJ2-1 | - | TRBV2 | TRBD2 | TGTGCCAGCAGTCAACTAGCGGGGGGCCCCGATGAGCAGTTCTTC | CASSQLAGGPDEQFF
TRBJ2-1 | - | TRBV29-1 | - | TGCAGCGTCCACAACAATGAGCAGTTCTTC | CSVHNNEQFF
TRBJ1-2 | - | TRBV3-1 | - | TGTGCCAGCAGCCCCGGCAGGGGTCCCTATGGCTACACCTTC | CASSPGRGPYGYTF
TRBJ2-2 | - | TRBV11-3 | - | TGTGCCAGCAGCGAGGTGGGGGCCGGGGAGCTGTTTTTT | CASSEVGAGELFF
TRBJ1-3 | few | TRBV28 | - | TGTGCCAGCAGTCCCCCCGTGGTGGGAAACACCATATATTTT | CASSPPVVGNTIYF
TRBJ2-6 | - | TRBV6-1 | - | TGTGCCAGCAGGGGGAGCGGGTCGGGGGCCAACGTCCTGACTTTC | CASRGSGSGANVLTF
TRBJ2-3 | many | TRBV7-9 | - | TGTGCCAGCAGCTTAGGAGGTCGGAACACAGATACGCAGTATTTT | CASSLGGRNTDTQYF
TRBJ1-1 | - | TRBV29-1 | - | TGCAGCGTCCTGACAGTGACGGGAACTGAAGCTTTCTTT | CSVLTVTGTEAFF
TRBJ1-2 | - | TRBV6-5 | - | TGTGCCAGCAGTTACACGTCAAGCTATGGCTACACCTTC | CASSYTSSYGYTF